This T cell receptor beta chain was found in a study of cytomegalovirus exposure and HLA in healthy donors. Turning to the study itself: Sequencing of around 200 million T cells in an earlier analysis found 95 million to 120 million unique TCR beta sequences.

Vbeta (60) and Jbeta (13) primers were used in the PCR. Sequencing used immunoSEQ multiplex PCR; TCRdb keeps in-frame clones, though not all of them. This table holds fewer than 100,000 clones, roughly 75% found once. In its sample, this clone was seen once. The antigen is undetermined. Germline loops: CDR1 SEHNR, CDR2 FQNEAQ (reference sequence). CDR3 size: 14 residues. Trimming removed 5 bases from V and 8 bases from J; junction bases left unmatched: 9. General study results and limits: CMV serostatus stood as the only immune exposure information on hand. Highest at DRB1 and lowest at HLA-C, TCR association rates differed among HLA loci in a later analysis. Some V segments (TRBV6-2 and TRBV6-3 among them) were excluded as indistinguishable.

The origin of this receptor is a woman aged 55-70 years in good health and CMV-seronegative. The rearrangement uses TRBV7-9 and TRBJ2-4; 7 bases map to TRBD1. The sequencing input was PBMCs. The CDR3 DNA reads as TGTGCCAGCAGCCCTCGGACAGGAAGAGACATTCAGTACTTC. This encodes CASSPRTGRDIQYF.